The 3 T cell receptor beta chains given below trace back to one sample, sequenced in a study of blood T cell repertoires in COVID-19. Repertoires were generated with immunoSEQ multiplex PCR, while TCRdb's copy carries only in-frame clones and drops some. The sample holds around 370,000 clones, about 90% seen once. The sequenced sample consisted of peripheral blood. These receptors all stem from a man between 18 and 29 years old with active or convalescent COVID-19.

This clone has a handful of counts. This sequence joins TRBV30 and TRBJ1-2, with D possibly matching TRBD1 (6 bases). Germline assignment: CDR1 GTSNPN and CDR2 SVGIG (reference sequence). This CDR3 has 15 amino acids. V lost 4 bases and J 8 bases, leaving 23 bases between the germline ends. The DNA of the CDR3 is TGTGCCTGGACCGCAACGTCAACAGGGTATAACGGCTACACCTTC. Its protein product is CAWTATSTGYNGYTF.

This clone occurred once. This rearrangement joins TRBV4-3 to TRBJ1-1, with unresolved D. V was pared by 5 bases and J by 5 bases, with 12 bases between. The germline CDR1 and CDR2 sequences are LGHNA and YSLEER. The CDR3 runs to 13 residues. DNA for the CDR3: TGCGCCAGCAGCATCGCAACGGGGACTGAAGCTTTCTTT. Its protein product is CASSIATGTEAFF.

The CDR3 spells CASSSGTITPDEQFF. DNA of the CDR3: TGTGCCAGCAGTTCCGGGACTATCACCCCCGATGAGCAGTTCTTC. The chain is built from TRBV7-6 and TRBJ2-1, with 7 nucleotides matching TRBD2. After removal of 6 bases from V and 8 bases from J, the junction contained 13 bases not matched to a gene. Germline loops: CDR1 SGHVS, CDR2 FNYEAQ. The CDR3 extends over 15 amino acids.